This entry lists 24 T cell receptor beta chains sequenced from one sample in a study of T cell responses to AZD1222 COVID-19 vaccine. Assay used: immunoSEQ multiplex PCR; TCRdb lists only in-frame clones, some missing. Among about 140,000 clones listed, approximately 95% were seen once. This material consisted of peripheral blood, taken on day 0 of MenACWY control vaccination. Receptors originate from an adult in good health.

This chain connects TRBV6-2 or TRBV6-3 to TRBJ2-5, with 8 bases matching TRBD2. With V trimmed by 5 bases and J by 2 bases, 7 bases remained unmatched. The CDR3 length is 15 residues. Germline V gene lookup returns CDR1 MNHEY and CDR2 SVGEGT. CDR3 nucleotides: TGTGCCAGCAGTCGCCAGCGGGGGATACAAGAGACCCAGTACTTC. This encodes CASSRQRGIQETQYF.

The V and J genes are TRBV6-5 and TRBJ1-2; D uncertain. The germline V gene has CDR1 MNHEY and CDR2 SVGAGI. Trimming pared 5 bases from V and 4 bases from J, leaving 11 bases between. CDR3 size: 13 residues. The CDR3 coding sequence is TGTGCCAGCAGTCTAGAGGGTACCTATGGCTACACCTTC. Translated: CASSLEGTYGYTF.

This chain links TRBV7-6 with TRBJ2-1, with 11 bases identical to TRBD2. V dropped 1 base and J dropped 1; count of bases not matched to a gene: 3. CDR1 is SGHVS and CDR2 is FNYEAQ in the germline V gene. CDR3 length: 17 amino acids. CDR3: CASSLVVAGGSYNEQFF. CDR3 sequence (DNA): TGTGCCAGCAGCTTAGTAGTAGCGGGGGGGTCCTACAATGAGCAGTTCTTC.

This clone was seen a few times. V usage is TRBV6-6 and J usage is TRBJ1-1, with 7 bases lining up with TRBD1. V lost 5 bases to trimming and J lost 1 base; unmatched junction nucleotides: 4. CDR1 and CDR2 (germline): MNHNY, SVGAGI (reference sequence). The CDR3 extends over 14 amino acids. For the CDR3, the DNA is TGTGCCAGCAGTCACCGGACAGGGAACACTGAAGCTTTCTTT. Residues: CASSHRTGNTEAFF.

The rearrangement joins TRBV7-2 to TRBJ1-2; D call uncertain. This CDR3 comprises 15 residues. Trimming left V 1 base short and J 4 bases short, with 13 bases between. The germline CDR1 and CDR2 sequences are SGHTA and FQGNSA. CDR3 amino acids: CASSLDGAASYGYTF. The CDR3 DNA follows: TGTGCCAGCAGCTTAGACGGAGCGGCTAGCTATGGCTACACCTTC.

The chain has TRBV2 and TRBJ1-2; D is ambiguous. The germline V and J ends were trimmed by 7 bases and 8 bases, with 11 bases remaining between them. CDR1 is SNHLY and CDR2 is FYNNEI in the germline V gene. The CDR3 length is 11 residues. CDR3 residues: CASTAAGGYTF. For the CDR3, the DNA is TGTGCCAGCACGGCCGCTGGGGGCTACACCTTC.

This rearrangement joins TRBV11-1 to TRBJ1-3; D ambiguous. Germline CDR1 SGHAT, CDR2 FQDESV (reference sequence). Deletions cut 3 bases from V and 2 bases from J, with 11 bases between. There are 15 residues in the CDR3. CDR3 sequence reads: CASSFHGITGNTIYF. The CDR3 coding sequence is TGTGCCAGCAGCTTCCACGGGATAACTGGAAACACCATATATTTT.

V gene TRBV20-1 combines with J gene TRBJ2-1, with TRBD2 identical over 9 bases. The CDR3 sequence is 13 residues long. The germline V gene encodes CDR1 DFQATT and CDR2 SNEGSKA (reference sequence). The junction had 12 bases not matched to a gene; V was cut back by 3 bases and J by 15 bases. The CDR3 nucleotides read TGCAGTGCTAGTCACCTAGCGGGATTTAACGCGTTCTTC. Translating gives CSASHLAGFNAFF.

The chain employs TRBV6-2 or TRBV6-3 and TRBJ2-7; D may be TRBD1 or TRBD2 (6 bases each). Looked up from germline, CDR1 is MNHEY and CDR2 is SVGEGT. With 2 bases removed from V and 5 bases from J, the gap between germline ends came to 13 bases. This CDR3 has 14 residues. This CDR3 reads CASSYNSGADEQYF. CDR3 DNA: TGTGCCAGCAGTTACAACTCGGGGGCCGACGAGCAGTACTTC.

This clone has a handful of counts. The J gene is TRBJ2-2, the V gene TRBV3-1 (or the pseudogene TRBV3-2); either TRBD1 or TRBD2 may supply D (6 bases each). Germline V gene lookup returns CDR1 LGHDT and CDR2 YNNKEL (reference sequence). CDR3 length: 17 residues. Between the trimmed V and J ends, which lost 0 bases and 1 base, there was a span of 12 bases. The CDR3 reads CASSQDLQGGNTGELFF. CDR3 DNA: TGTGCCAGCAGCCAAGATTTACAGGGAGGGAACACCGGGGAGCTGTTTTTT.

The chain carries TRBV19 and TRBJ1-6, with 7 nucleotides matching TRBD1. This CDR3 is 17 amino acids long. With 1 base clipped from V and 6 bases from J, the junction kept 9 bases outside the gene matches. Germline V CDR1 and CDR2: LNHDA, SQIVND (reference sequence). CDR3 sequence: CASSIVATGMVNSPLHF. DNA of the CDR3: TGTGCCAGTAGTATAGTCGCGACAGGGATGGTTAATTCACCCCTCCACTTT.

The chain joins TRBV7-2 to TRBJ2-3; possibly TRBD2 for D (6 bases). This CDR3 region has 14 residues. Germline loops: CDR1 SGHTA, CDR2 FQGNSA. Trimming removed 4 bases at V and 14 bases at J, with 22 bases between. The CDR3 here is CASSSNLVGTVPYF. In nucleotides, the CDR3 is TGTGCCAGCAGCTCCAACCTTGTGGGGACTGTGCCGTATTTT.

This clone was observed a single time. The chain links TRBV28 to TRBJ1-2, with 7 bases that match TRBD1. The length of the CDR3 is 12 residues. After removal of 6 bases from V and 5 bases from J, the junction contained 3 bases not matched to a gene. From germline, CDR1 is MDHEN and CDR2 SYDVKM. The CDR3: CASSQTGYGYTF. The CDR3 nucleotides read TGTGCCAGCAGCCAGACAGGGTATGGCTACACCTTC.

The DNA of the CDR3 is TGTGCCAGCAGCTTGGGACAGTACAATGAGCAGTTCTTC. Its protein is CASSLGQYNEQFF. The chain has TRBV12-3 or TRBV12-4 and TRBJ2-1; 7 nucleotides line up with TRBD1. V lost 6 bases to trimming and J lost 4 bases; unmatched junction nucleotides: 3. The CDR3 length is 13 residues.

CDR3 amino acids: CASSAGPFHGYTF. As DNA, the CDR3 is TGTGCCAGCAGCGCGGGACCCTTCCATGGCTACACCTTC. The chain combines TRBV11-3 with TRBJ1-2, with a weak D call TRBD1 (5 bases). The CDR3 contains 13 residues. The germline V gene has CDR1 SGHNT and CDR2 YENEEA. V was trimmed by 5 bases and J by 6 bases, leaving 13 bases between them.

This chain uses TRBV14 with TRBJ2-2; TRBD1 might be the D (6 bases). This CDR3 contains 14 residues. V lost 4 bases and J 3 bases, leaving 9 bases between the germline ends. Germline-derived CDR1 and CDR2 are SGHDN and FVKESK. This CDR3 reads CASSPGTHTGELFF. As DNA, the CDR3 is TGTGCCAGCAGCCCCGGGACACACACCGGGGAGCTGTTTTTT. Full variable domain (outside the CDR3, taken from reference TRBV14 and TRBJ2-2): EAGVTQFPSHSVIEKGQTVTLRCDPISGHDNLYWYRRVMGKEIKFLLHFVKESKQDESGMPNNRFLAERTGGTYSTLKVQPAELEDSGVYFCASSPGTHTGELFFGEGSRLTVL.

The V call is TRBV4-2, the J call TRBJ1-1; D call uncertain. The V end lost 0 bases, the J end lost 6 bases, and 17 bases lay between the germline ends. The CDR3 extends over 16 amino acids. Germline-derived CDR1 and CDR2 are LGHNA and YNFKEQ. CDR3 sequence reads: CASSQEFSGGSPEAFF. The CDR3 DNA sequence: TGTGCCAGCAGCCAAGAGTTCAGTGGAGGGTCCCCTGAAGCTTTCTTT.

V gene TRBV5-1 combines with J gene TRBJ2-3; tentative D call: TRBD1 (5 bases). CDR1 and CDR2 from the germline V gene are SGHRS and YFSETQ. V was cut by 2 bases and J by 5 bases, with 9 bases left in between. This CDR3 spans 13 amino acids. The CDR3 DNA is TGCGCCAGCAGCTTCTGGGGCAGAGATACGCAGTATTTT. Its translation: CASSFWGRDTQYF.

J is TRBJ1-6 and V is TRBV30; D perhaps matches TRBD1 (6 bases). Germline V CDR1 and CDR2: GTSNPN, SVGIG (reference sequence). This CDR3 spans 13 amino acids. V was cut by 2 bases and J by 14 bases, with 16 bases left in between. As DNA, the CDR3 is TGTGCCTGGAGTTGGGGGGGCGATGGGGCCCTCCACTTT. Protein sequence: CAWSWGGDGALHF.

In this sample, this clone turned up once. The genes are TRBV19 and TRBJ1-2, with 7 bases that match TRBD1. The J segment lost 0 bases and the V segment lost 10 bases, leaving 11 bases of the junction unmatched. Per germline, CDR1 LNHDA and CDR2 SQIVND (reference sequence). This CDR3 region has 15 residues. CDR3 sequence (DNA): TGTGCCACCTCGACAGGGCCAATAGCTAACTATGGCTACACCTTC. Protein: CATSTGPIANYGYTF.

The chain uses TRBV4-3 and TRBJ1-2; D remains unclear. This CDR3 region has 12 residues. V was shortened by 3 bases and J by 8 bases, with 10 bases between the two germline ends. The germline CDR1 and CDR2 sequences are LGHNA and YSLEER. This CDR3 is CASSHLGRGYTF. CDR3 sequence (DNA): TGCGCCAGCAGCCACCTAGGGAGAGGCTACACCTTC.

The chain combines TRBV6-2 or TRBV6-3 with TRBJ1-1; D remains unclear. Germline CDR1 is MNHEY and CDR2 is SVGEGT. This CDR3 comprises 17 residues. V gave up 1 base and J gave up 0 bases, with 15 bases separating them. Written as DNA, the CDR3 is TGTGCCAGCAGTTACTTTCAGCCCGCAGGTGTGAACACTGAAGCTTTCTTT. Amino acid sequence: CASSYFQPAGVNTEAFF.

The V and J genes are TRBV7-8 and TRBJ2-1, with D perhaps given as TRBD1 or TRBD2 (5 bases each). V dropped 10 bases and J dropped 0 bases, with 13 bases sitting between them. Germline V gives CDR1 SGHVS, CDR2 FQNEAQ. This CDR3 comprises 14 residues. For the CDR3, the DNA is TGTGCCACCAATCCAGGGAGCTCCTACAATGAGCAGTTCTTC. It specifies CATNPGSSYNEQFF. The entire variable domain, with the rest obtained from reference TRBV7-8 and TRBJ2-1, is as follows: GAGVSQSPRYKVAKRGQDVALRCDPISGHVSLFWYQQALGQGPEFLTYFQNEAQLDKSGLPSDRFFAERPEGSVSTLKIQRTQQEDSAVYLCATNPGSSYNEQFFGPGTRLTVL.

The chain links TRBV11-2 to TRBJ1-2; TRBD1 is a possible D gene (6 bases). Trimming pared 5 bases from V and 4 bases from J, leaving 14 bases between. Germline lookup yields CDR1 SGHAT and CDR2 FQNNGV. This CDR3 has 14 amino acids. CDR3 residues: CASSTTGIGYGYTF. DNA for the CDR3: TGTGCCAGCAGCACAACAGGGATCGGCTATGGCTACACCTTC. The entire variable domain, with the rest obtained from reference TRBV11-2 and TRBJ1-2, is as follows: EAGVAQSPRYKIIEKRQSVAFWCNPISGHATLYWYQQILGQGPKLLIQFQNNGVVDDSQLPKDRFSAERLKGVDSTLKIQPAKLEDSAVYLCASSTTGIGYGYTFGSGTRLTVV.